One sample yielded the 32 T cell receptor beta chains listed below, sequenced in a study of OX40 agonist ivuxolimab in advanced cancers. Using immunoSEQ multiplex PCR, the repertoire was profiled, and TCRdb retains in-frame clones only, with some absent. Of tens of thousands of clones listed, roughly 78% are singletons. The starting material was CD4+ or CD8+ T cells sorted from blood, obtained in a trial of the OX40 agonist ivuxolimab. Every receptor here comes from an adult with an advanced solid tumor such as melanoma, head and neck, liver or kidney cancer.

The V gene is TRBV7-2, the J gene TRBJ2-3, with D tentatively TRBD1 or TRBD2 (5 bases each). CDR1 is SGHTA, CDR2 FQGNSA, per germline. Trimming pared 3 bases from V and 6 bases from J, leaving 10 bases between. The CDR3 has 13 residues. The CDR3 region is CASSFTRGDTQYF. The CDR3 nucleotides read TGTGCCAGCAGCTTTACTAGGGGTGATACGCAGTATTTT.

The V gene is TRBV7-9, the J gene TRBJ2-1; TRBD1 or TRBD2 may be the D gene (5 bases each). The CDR3 consists of 14 residues. V gave up 9 bases and J gave up 4 bases, with 16 bases separating them. The germline gives CDR1 SEHNR, CDR2 FQNEAQ (reference sequence). The CDR3 is CARSGLASYNEQFF. DNA for the CDR3: TGTGCCAGGTCGGGGCTGGCCTCTTACAATGAGCAGTTCTTC.

The table lists this clone with a few counts. This chain connects TRBV5-4 to TRBJ2-7; D remains ambiguous. Germline V gene data show CDR1 as SGHNT and CDR2 as YYREEE (reference sequence). The V end was cut by 0 bases, the J end by 3 bases, with 13 bases between. There are 15 residues in the CDR3. CDR3 amino acids: CASSLGAAEYYEQYF. Here the CDR3 DNA reads TGTGCCAGCAGCTTGGGGGCGGCAGAATACTACGAGCAGTACTTC.

The chain joins TRBV19 to TRBJ2-1, with TRBD1 matching 8 bases. Germline V CDR1 and CDR2: LNHDA, SQIVND (reference sequence). V shed 8 bases and J 8 bases; nucleotides not matched to a gene: 8. This CDR3 is 13 amino acids long. The CDR3 nucleotides read TGTGCCAGTTGCAGGCAGGGGGCTCATGAGCAGTTCTTC. It specifies CASCRQGAHEQFF.

The chain uses TRBV27 and TRBJ2-7, with 7 bases identical to TRBD1. The CDR3 length is 15 residues. V was pared by 8 bases and J by 2 bases, with 12 bases of the junction left unmatched. Germline CDR1 and CDR2: MNHEY and SMNVEV (reference sequence). Here the CDR3 reads CASGPRDRFPYEQYF. CDR3 coding DNA: TGTGCCAGCGGACCCCGGGACAGATTTCCCTACGAGCAGTACTTC.

This clone was seen a single time. This sequence joins TRBV6-6 and TRBJ2-1; 8 nucleotides agree with TRBD2. The CDR3 has 16 amino acids. Per the germline V gene, CDR1 is MNHNY and CDR2 is SVGAGI (reference sequence). The J segment lost 3 bases and the V segment lost 5 bases, leaving 9 bases of the junction unmatched. The CDR3 coding sequence is TGTGCCAGCAGTCCTCAACGGGGGGGATTCTACAATGAGCAGTTCTTC. Translation: CASSPQRGGFYNEQFF.

The chain is built from TRBV11-3 and TRBJ2-1; 9 nucleotides line up with TRBD1. The CDR3 has 13 amino acids. V shed 4 bases, J shed 7 bases, and the junction held 2 bases outside the gene matches. Germline V lookup: CDR1 SGHNT, CDR2 YENEEA. CDR3 nucleotide sequence: TGTGCCAGCAGCTCCGGGACAGGGAATGAGCAGTTCTTC. Amino acids: CASSSGTGNEQFF.

This clone was seen just once. The CDR3 spells CASSVDFANPYEQYF. The CDR3 nucleotides are TGTGCCAGCAGCGTAGATTTCGCGAATCCCTACGAGCAGTACTTC. The chain has TRBV9 and TRBJ2-7; D call uncertain. This CDR3 has 15 amino acids. CDR1 SGDLS and CDR2 YYNGEE come from the germline V gene. The V and J ends lost 0 bases and 2 bases respectively, with 12 bases between them.

The J gene is TRBJ1-6, the V gene TRBV2, with TRBD1 identical over 10 bases. V lost 2 bases to trimming and J lost 7 bases; unmatched junction nucleotides: 2. Germline assignment: CDR1 SNHLY and CDR2 FYNNEI. This CDR3 spans 15 amino acids. CDR3 sequence reads: CASSERTGGNSPLHF. The CDR3 DNA reads TGTGCCAGCAGTGAACGGACAGGGGGGAATTCACCCCTCCACTTT.

The chain links TRBV5-4 to TRBJ1-1, with D maybe TRBD1 (5 bases). CDR1 is SGHNT, CDR2 YYREEE, per germline (reference sequence). Trimming pared 2 bases from V and 10 bases from J, leaving 15 bases between. CDR3 size: 13 residues. In DNA, the CDR3 is TGTGCCAGCAGCTTTTTTGGAATGGGGGGAGCTTTCTTT. Translating gives CASSFFGMGGAFF.

This clone was observed once. The chain recombines TRBV5-1 with TRBJ2-1; 7 bases agree with TRBD1. V shed 4 bases, J shed 6 bases, and the junction held 16 bases outside the gene matches. The CDR3 runs to 17 residues. Germline V lookup: CDR1 SGHRS, CDR2 YFSETQ. CDR3 in DNA: TGCGCCAGCAGCAACCCTCGGGACACAGGGGAGCCCAATGAGCAGTTCTTC. Translation gives CASSNPRDTGEPNEQFF.

The CDR3 spells CASSLDSYGYTF. The CDR3 region has the DNA TGTGCCAGCTCACTGGACAGCTATGGCTACACCTTC. J is TRBJ1-2 and V is TRBV18; a possible D gene is TRBD1 (6 bases). V was clipped by 4 bases and J by 4 bases, with 7 bases between them. Germline V gives CDR1 KGHSH, CDR2 LQKENI. The CDR3 runs to 12 residues.

The V call is TRBV7-2, the J call TRBJ1-2; TRBD1 agrees at 7 bases. V shed 3 bases and J 3 bases; nucleotides not matched to a gene: 4. The CDR3 runs 14 residues. From germline, CDR1 is SGHTA and CDR2 FQGNSA. The CDR3 region has the DNA TGTGCCAGCAGCTTGACAGGGAGGGACTATGGCTACACCTTC. Translation: CASSLTGRDYGYTF.

The chain couples TRBV18 to TRBJ2-7; D may be TRBD1 or TRBD2 (6 bases each). Between the trimmed V and J ends, which lost 3 bases and 0 bases, there was a span of 9 bases. The CDR3 is made up of 14 amino acids. CDR1 KGHSH and CDR2 LQKENI come from the germline V gene. The CDR3 coding sequence is TGTGCCAGCTCACCGGAGGGGGGCTCCTACGAGCAGTACTTC. Translating gives CASSPEGGSYEQYF.

The chain recombines TRBV7-2 with TRBJ1-3; D perhaps matches TRBD1 (6 bases). CDR1 is SGHTA and CDR2 is FQGNSA in the germline V gene. The CDR3 is 16 amino acids. V dropped 0 bases and J dropped 1 base, with 10 bases sitting between them. This CDR3 is CASSLALQGSGNTIYF. Here the CDR3 DNA reads TGTGCCAGCAGCTTAGCGCTGCAGGGGTCTGGAAACACCATATATTTT.

The chain links TRBV11-2 to TRBJ2-7; no firm D call. Germline values: CDR1 SGHAT, CDR2 FQNNGV. V was cut by 1 base and J by 3 bases, with 4 bases left in between. The CDR3 covers 12 residues. Here the CDR3 reads CASSLGIYEQYF. The CDR3, as DNA: TGTGCCAGCAGCTTAGGCATCTACGAGCAGTACTTC.

The rearrangement uses TRBV27 and TRBJ2-2; no clear D gene. V was pared by 5 bases and J by 8 bases, with 9 bases between. Looked up from germline, CDR1 is MNHEY and CDR2 is SMNVEV (reference sequence). CDR3 size: 12 residues. Written as DNA, the CDR3 is TGTGCCAGCAGTCCAATCAGGGGGGAGCTGTTTTTT. It codes for CASSPIRGELFF.

CDR3 protein: CASSSQGILTGELFF. CDR3 in DNA: TGTGCCAGCAGCTCGCAGGGGATATTGACCGGGGAGCTGTTTTTT. The chain links TRBV11-2 to TRBJ2-2; D might be TRBD1 (6 bases). Trimming stripped 4 bases from V and 5 bases from J, with 14 bases between. The germline gives CDR1 SGHAT, CDR2 FQNNGV. The CDR3 runs to 15 residues. The full variable domain, with the rest looked up from reference TRBV11-2 and TRBJ2-2, is EAGVAQSPRYKIIEKRQSVAFWCNPISGHATLYWYQQILGQGPKLLIQFQNNGVVDDSQLPKDRFSAERLKGVDSTLKIQPAKLEDSAVYLCASSSQGILTGELFFGEGSRLTVL.

This clone was observed a handful of times. The chain carries TRBV6-6 and TRBJ2-5, with D tentatively TRBD1 (5 bases). The CDR3 has 11 amino acids. Germline-derived CDR1 and CDR2 are MNHNY and SVGAGI (reference sequence). V lost 6 bases and J lost 4, with 6 bases in between. The CDR3 sequence is CASRQVETQYF. The DNA of the CDR3 is TGTGCCAGCAGACAGGTAGAGACCCAGTACTTC.

There are a few counts of this clone. The chain recombines TRBV28 with TRBJ2-3; 8 bases are a match to TRBD2. This CDR3 is built from 15 residues. CDR1 is MDHEN and CDR2 is SYDVKM in the germline V gene. The junction had 9 bases not matched to a gene; V was cut back by 6 bases and J by 4 bases. The CDR3 coding sequence is TGTGCCAGCAGGGGAACCGGGACTAGGGCAGATACGCAGTATTTT. This gives the protein CASRGTGTRADTQYF.

This clone was picked up a small number of times. The chain is built from TRBV6-1 and TRBJ2-3; TRBD2 is a possible D gene (6 bases). The V end lost 6 bases, the J end lost 2 bases, and 15 bases lay between the germline ends. CDR1 is MNHNS and CDR2 is SASEGT in the germline V gene. The CDR3 has 15 residues. CDR3 loop: CASRLLGGDTDTQYF. The CDR3 region has the DNA TGTGCCAGCAGACTCCTGGGGGGAGACACAGATACGCAGTATTTT.

The chain combines TRBV11-2 with TRBJ2-5; no definite D call. CDR1 and CDR2 (germline): SGHAT, FQNNGV. The V end lost 1 base, the J end lost 5 bases, and 14 bases lay between the germline ends. This CDR3 is built from 15 residues. CDR3 sequence reads: CASSLAPGKGETQYF. CDR3 nucleotide sequence: TGTGCCAGCAGCTTAGCCCCGGGCAAGGGCGAGACCCAGTACTTC.

J is TRBJ1-4 and V is TRBV2, with D possibly matching TRBD1 (6 bases). CDR1 SNHLY and CDR2 FYNNEI come from the germline V gene. The CDR3 is 15 amino acids. Trimming took off 6 bases at V and 7 bases at J, with 18 bases between the two ends. The CDR3 nucleotides are TGTGCCAGCAGCGCCCTCCGGGGGCGGTTTGAAAAACTGTTTTTT. This sequence encodes CASSALRGRFEKLFF.

The chain links TRBV5-1 to TRBJ2-1, with 11 bases lining up with TRBD1. V gave up 2 bases and J gave up 3 bases; unmatched junction bases: 7. This CDR3 spans 17 amino acids. The V gene's germline CDR1 is SGHRS and CDR2 YFSETQ. The CDR3 DNA sequence: TGCGCCAGCAGCTTAAATTCCGGGACAGGGGGCTACAATGAGCAGTTCTTC. Protein sequence: CASSLNSGTGGYNEQFF. The variable domain in full, completed from reference TRBV5-1 and TRBJ2-1, reads KAGVTQTPRYLIKTRGQQVTLSCSPISGHRSVSWYQQTPGQGLQFLFEYFSETQRNKGNFPGRFSGRQFSNSRSEMNVSTLELGDSALYLCASSLNSGTGGYNEQFFGPGTRLTVL.

This clone appeared a single time. CDR3: CASRRGRRNEKLFF. As DNA, the CDR3 is TGTGCCAGCAGGCGGGGACGGCGTAATGAAAAACTGTTTTTT. The gene calls are TRBV6-5 and TRBJ1-4, with D tentatively TRBD1 (5 bases). This CDR3 has 14 residues. CDR1 and CDR2 (germline): MNHEY, SVGAGI. Trimming pared 6 bases from V and 4 bases from J, leaving 12 bases between.

This rearrangement joins TRBV10-2 to TRBJ2-5; 12 bases line up with TRBD2. Germline V gene sequence: CDR1 WSHSY, CDR2 SAAADI. The junction had 23 bases not matched to a gene; V was cut back by 6 bases and J by 0 bases. The CDR3 is made up of 22 amino acids. The CDR3 DNA is TGCGCCAGCAGATCCATCCCCGGACTAGCGGGACGGAGGAGGAGTTACCAAGAGACCCAGTACTTC. Protein: CASRSIPGLAGRRRSYQETQYF.

The J gene is TRBJ2-7, the V gene TRBV5-6; D not resolved. In germline, CDR1 is SGHDT, CDR2 YYEEEE. Trimming left V 6 bases short and J 7 bases short, with 11 bases between. This CDR3 region has 11 residues. This chain's CDR3 is CASTLLGEQYF. The DNA of the CDR3 is TGTGCCAGCACCCTCCTCGGTGAGCAGTACTTC.

V usage is TRBV5-4 and J usage is TRBJ2-7; D is unresolved. The CDR3 covers 11 residues. V was shortened by 0 bases and J by 3 bases, with 1 base between the two germline ends. From germline, CDR1 is SGHNT and CDR2 YYREEE (reference sequence). The CDR3 is CASSLDYEQYF. In DNA form, the CDR3 reads TGTGCCAGCAGCTTGGACTACGAGCAGTACTTC.

The genes are TRBV7-3 and TRBJ2-7; the D gene could be TRBD1 or TRBD2 (5 bases each). V shed 1 base and J shed 6 bases, with 13 bases lying between them. This CDR3 is 14 amino acids long. Germline CDR1 is SGHTA and CDR2 is FQGTGA. For the CDR3, the DNA is TGTGCCAGCAGCTTAATCCCAGGGACCTCCGAGCAGTACTTC. Its translation is CASSLIPGTSEQYF. The full variable domain, rest sourced from reference TRBV7-3 and TRBJ2-7, is GAGVSQTPSNKVTEKGKYVELRCDPISGHTALYWYRQSLGQGPEFLIYFQGTGAADDSGLPNDRFFAVRPEGSVSTLKIQRTERGDSAVYLCASSLIPGTSEQYFGPGTRLTVT.

This chain connects TRBV5-1 to TRBJ1-1; D unclear. V was trimmed by 2 bases and J by 6 bases, leaving 14 bases between them. CDR1 is SGHRS, CDR2 YFSETQ, per germline. There are 14 residues in the CDR3. For the CDR3, the DNA is TGCGCCAGCAGCTTCTTGACTGGGAGGGCTGAAGCTTTCTTT. Translated, it gives CASSFLTGRAEAFF. The variable domain in full, completed from reference TRBV5-1 and TRBJ1-1, reads KAGVTQTPRYLIKTRGQQVTLSCSPISGHRSVSWYQQTPGQGLQFLFEYFSETQRNKGNFPGRFSGRQFSNSRSEMNVSTLELGDSALYLCASSFLTGRAEAFFGQGTRLTVV.

This clone has only a few counts. The gene calls are TRBV4-2 and TRBJ2-1; no reliable D call. In germline, CDR1 is LGHNA, CDR2 YNFKEQ. The CDR3 consists of 11 residues. Trimming removed 0 bases from V and 10 bases from J, with 4 bases in between. The chain's CDR3 is CASSQEFEQFF. In DNA form, the CDR3 reads TGTGCCAGCAGCCAAGAATTCGAGCAGTTCTTC.

The gene calls are TRBV28 and TRBJ1-2; D is possibly TRBD1 (5 bases). V lost 11 bases and J lost 2, with 12 bases in between. CDR3 size: 12 residues. In germline, CDR1 is MDHEN, CDR2 SYDVKM. The CDR3 bases are TGTGCCGCAACGGGGCCGAACTATGGCTACACCTTC. The encoded protein is CAATGPNYGYTF.